The T cell receptor beta chain under discussion was sequenced for a study of radiation and T cells in renal cell carcinoma. Whole-study results and caveats: No pretreatment tumor biopsies were available for baseline clonotypes.

Regarding time point: blood 4 weeks post-SBRT, at nephrectomy. Treatment indicated: 15 Gy SBRT to primary tumor, nephrectomy 4 weeks later. Nephrectomy followed 15 Gy stereotactic body radiation by 4 weeks. The patient's renal cell carcinoma had clear cell pathology. The V end lost 2 bases, the J end lost 0 bases, and 11 bases lay between the germline ends. This CDR3 region has 15 residues. The germline V gene has CDR1 SGHTA and CDR2 FQGNSA. Sequencing used immunoSEQ multiplex PCR; TCRdb keeps in-frame clones, though not all of them. The data hold around 94,000 clones, with about 82% observed a single time. With respect to this clone: The antigen is unknown.

The starting material was blood, obtained from a patient whose treatment included radiotherapy and nephrectomy. The sequence derives from a man in his fifties with renal cell carcinoma. The V and J genes are TRBV7-2 and TRBJ2-7, with D uncertain. The CDR3 reads CASSLSTATSYEQYF. Written as DNA, the CDR3 is TGTGCCAGCAGCTTAAGCACTGCTACCTCCTACGAGCAGTACTTC.